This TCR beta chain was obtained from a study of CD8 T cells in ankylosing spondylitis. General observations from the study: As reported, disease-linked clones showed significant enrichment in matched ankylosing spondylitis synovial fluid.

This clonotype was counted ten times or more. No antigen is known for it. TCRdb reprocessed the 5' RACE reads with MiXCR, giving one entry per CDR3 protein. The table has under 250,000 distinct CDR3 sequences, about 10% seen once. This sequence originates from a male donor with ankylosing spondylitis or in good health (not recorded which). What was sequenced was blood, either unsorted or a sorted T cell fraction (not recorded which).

The CDR3 spells CATSRRGPTGELFF. As DNA, the CDR3 is TGTGCCACCAGCAGGAGGGGACCCACCGGGGAGCTGTTTTTT. The V call is TRBV15, the J call TRBJ2-2, with D possibly being TRBD1 or TRBD2 (5 bases each). CDR3 size: 14 residues. Germline V gene data show CDR1 as LNHNV and CDR2 as YYDKDF (reference sequence). V dropped 3 bases and J dropped 4 bases, with 9 bases sitting between them.